This TCR beta chain originates from a study of shared clonotypes between healthy human individuals. As defined, naive CD8 cells were CD45RO-negative and positively selected for CCR7, with terminally differentiated effector memory CD45RA+ cells excluded. The study, taken as a whole, reports: Generation of non-shared clonotypes was less probable than generation of clonotypes shared by all four donors. Naive CD4 clonotypes overlapped across several donors at roughly 5.1%.

Only in-frame clones appear in the TCRdb table, and some are missing; sequencing was by immunoSEQ multiplex PCR. The sample gives some 2,100,000 clones, 90% to 95% of which show up once; over 1.5% is in the top ten. In regard to this clone: Its specificity is unknown. Distinct nucleotide sequences in the sample also encode this CDR3.

Between the trimmed V and J ends, which lost 0 bases and 1 base, there was a span of 9 bases. The CDR3 totals 15 residues. CDR1 and CDR2 (germline): SGDLS, YYNGEE. This sequence originates from a man between 18 and 35 years old in good health. Some clones in this sample may be carry-over from other donors' samples. V and J are TRBV9 and TRBJ2-3, with D perhaps TRBD1 or TRBD2 (5 bases each). The sequencing sample was made of naive CD8+ T cells from PBMCs. The CDR3 region is CASSVAGGRTDTQYF. In nucleotides, the CDR3 is TGTGCCAGCAGCGTAGCTGGGGGACGCACAGATACGCAGTATTTT.